A single sample gave rise to the 11 T cell receptor beta chains below, sequenced in a study of blood T cell repertoires in COVID-19 (dated by TCRdb to 2019 to 2021). The library relied on the immunoSEQ multiplex PCR assay. What TCRdb holds here is the immuneACCESS table cut down to in-frame rearrangements. Part of the clones is not present; checked against another copy, under half of the missing clones reflect an unresolved V gene, and the others are unexplained. The sample table shows 150,000 to 200,000 clones, and around nine tenths are seen once. Under 15% of the sample is in the top ten clones. The sequenced material came from peripheral blood. These receptors were collected from a woman aged 65 to 85 with COVID-19, enrolled during active disease.

This clone was counted a few times. V is TRBV21-1 and J is TRBJ2-7; the D call in the table, TRBD2, was not verified against the DNA. TRBV21-1 is marked as a pseudogene. The CDR3 covers 20 residues. The CDR3: CASSSLNRDCPFSTAYEQYF. CDR3 in DNA: TGTGCCAGCAGCAGCCTGAATCGGGACTGTCCGTTTTCGACAGCCTACGAGCAGTACTTC.

The V gene is TRBV11-2, the J gene TRBJ2-1; 8 bases are shared with TRBD1. After removal of 5 bases from V and 15 bases from J, the junction contained 9 bases not matched to a gene. The germline V gene encodes CDR1 SGHAT and CDR2 FQNNGV. This CDR3 comprises 12 residues. The CDR3 DNA reads as TGTGCCAGCAGCCCAACAGGACAGGGCAGGTTCTTC. It is translated as CASSPTGQGRFF.

V and J are TRBV28 and TRBJ2-7; 9 bases are shared with TRBD1. Germline lookup yields CDR1 MDHEN and CDR2 SYDVKM. Trimming cost V 5 bases and J 4 bases; bases outside gene matches: 6. CDR3 length: 14 amino acids. CDR3 sequence: CASSRQGGRYEQYF. DNA for the CDR3: TGTGCCAGCAGTAGACAGGGGGGACGATACGAGCAGTACTTC.

The DNA for the CDR3 is TGTGCCAGCAGCTTGAAAGGACAGTCGGGGCAGCCCCAGCATTTT. As protein: CASSLKGQSGQPQHF. The V and J genes are TRBV5-6 and TRBJ1-5; tentatively, D is TRBD1 (6 bases). The CDR3 consists of 15 residues. The V and J ends lost 1 base and 7 bases respectively, with 15 bases between them. CDR1 is SGHDT and CDR2 is YYEEEE in the germline V gene.

The chain is built from TRBV4-1 and TRBJ2-7; TRBD1 aligns across 9 bases. Germline V lookup: CDR1 MGHRA, CDR2 YSYEKL. The CDR3 is made up of 16 amino acids. The J segment lost 3 bases and the V segment lost 1 base, leaving 7 bases of the junction unmatched. The CDR3 DNA follows: TGCGCCAGCAGCCAAGTCCAAGGGACAGGGTTCTACGAGCAGTACTTC. This gives the protein CASSQVQGTGFYEQYF.

The chain carries TRBV21-1 and TRBJ1-5; whether TRBD1, the table's D call, matches the DNA was not checked. TRBV21-1 is labeled a pseudogene. The CDR3 consists of 14 residues. Written as DNA, the CDR3 is TGTGCCAGCAGCTGTGACAATAGCAATCAGCCCCAGCATTTT. Translating gives CASSCDNSNQPQHF.

The chain uses TRBV2 and TRBJ1-5, with 7 nucleotides matching TRBD1. The V segment lost 5 bases and the J segment 3 bases; nucleotides outside the gene matches: 4. The CDR3 has 14 amino acids. Germline V CDR1 and CDR2: SNHLY, FYNNEI. CDR3: CASSMTGNNQPQHF. The CDR3 DNA follows: TGTGCCAGCAGTATGACAGGGAACAATCAGCCCCAGCATTTT.

J is TRBJ2-1 and V is TRBV29-1, with a tentative D call TRBD2 (5 bases). Germline values: CDR1 SQVTM, CDR2 ANQGSEA. The CDR3 loop spans 13 amino acids. Between the trimmed V and J ends, which lost 7 bases and 5 bases, there was a span of 15 bases. This chain's CDR3 is CSAGEFGDNEQFF. Written as DNA, the CDR3 is TGCAGCGCCGGGGAATTTGGGGACAATGAGCAGTTCTTC.

The chain couples TRBV28 to TRBJ2-3, with 8 bases aligning to TRBD1. The J segment lost 3 bases and the V segment lost 5 bases, leaving 10 bases of the junction unmatched. The CDR3 has 16 amino acids. Per the germline V gene, CDR1 is MDHEN and CDR2 is SYDVKM. CDR3 nucleotide sequence: TGTGCCAGCAGTCCCACCCGGGACAGGAGAACAGATACGCAGTATTTT. This codes for CASSPTRDRRTDTQYF.

J is TRBJ2-3 and V is TRBV6-4, with D possibly being TRBD2 (5 bases). Between the trimmed V and J ends, which lost 5 bases and 2 bases, there was a span of 11 bases. This CDR3 has 14 residues. The V gene's germline CDR1 is MRHNA and CDR2 SNTAGT. DNA of the CDR3: TGTGCCAGCAGTCGCTTGGGAGACACAGATACGCAGTATTTT. The encoded protein is CASSRLGDTDTQYF.

This rearrangement joins TRBV28 to TRBJ2-3; the D is unclear. The CDR3 totals 13 residues. Germline CDR1 MDHEN, CDR2 SYDVKM. Trimming removed 4 bases from V and 7 bases from J, with 12 bases in between. The CDR3: CASSSLMRNTQYF. The CDR3 nucleotides read TGTGCCAGCAGTTCACTAATGAGGAATACGCAGTATTTT.